Below, 4 T cell receptor beta chains from the same sample are listed, as sequenced in a study of blood T cell repertoires in COVID-19. Assay: immunoSEQ multiplex PCR; the TCRdb copy retains only in-frame clones and omits some. The sample lists 300,000 or so clones, roughly 90% occurring once. Sequenced input: peripheral blood. The source is a man between 18 and 29 years old who had recovered from COVID-19.

The J gene is TRBJ2-3, the V gene TRBV6-5; D perhaps matches TRBD2 (6 bases). The ends were cut back, 8 bases at V and 0 bases at J, with 15 bases in the middle. The CDR3 contains 15 residues. Germline-derived CDR1 and CDR2 are MNHEY and SVGAGI. CDR3 region: CASRVADISTDTQYF. Written as DNA, the CDR3 is TGTGCCAGCCGGGTAGCGGATATTAGCACAGATACGCAGTATTTT.

The chain couples TRBV19 to TRBJ1-4; D call uncertain. V was cut by 7 bases and J by 3 bases, with 15 bases left in between. The CDR3 covers 15 residues. Germline V gene lookup returns CDR1 LNHDA and CDR2 SQIVND (reference sequence). The CDR3, as DNA: TGTGCCAGTAAACGGGAGCCGCGGGCTAATGAAAAACTGTTTTTT. This translates into CASKREPRANEKLFF.

The chain recombines TRBV4-3 with TRBJ1-1; possible D gene TRBD1, 5 bases. The CDR3 runs 16 residues. Deletions cut 0 bases from V and 2 bases from J, with 13 bases between. CDR1 and CDR2 (germline): LGHNA, YSLEER. CDR3 in amino acids: CASSQDGQGLNTEAFF. The CDR3 DNA sequence: TGCGCCAGCAGCCAAGATGGGCAGGGTCTTAACACTGAAGCTTTCTTT.

The rearrangement joins TRBV6-5 to TRBJ2-3; possible D gene TRBD2, 5 bases. The CDR3 length is 14 residues. V lost 6 bases and J 5 bases, leaving 15 bases between the germline ends. Per the germline V gene, CDR1 is MNHEY and CDR2 is SVGAGI. The CDR3 coding sequence is TGTGCCAGCAGCCCGGGGTTTTTGCAAGATACGCAGTATTTT. This sequence encodes CASSPGFLQDTQYF.